This T cell receptor (beta chain) was observed in a study of Graves' ophthalmopathy and Graves' hyperthyroidism. Study at large: Before any treatment, peripheral blood was taken at the initial diagnosis.

As regards this clonotype: Antigen specificity is unknown.

Overall study results and limits: Ophthalmopathy was separated from stable hyperthyroidism by a 13-signature model with around 89% sensitivity and approximately 81% specificity.

Hyperthyroidism was classified as stable if no ophthalmopathy occurred within 18 months of follow-up. Other autoimmune diseases, uncontrolled infections, pregnancy or lactation led to the exclusion of patients. Amplifying from RNA transcripts, the study obtained TCR beta CDR3 regions. The library came from an HTBI-primed first-round RT-PCR and a second-round multiplex PCR. TCRdb processed the multiplex PCR reads anew with MiXCR; each CDR3 protein has one entry. The table shows roughly 610,000 distinct CDR3 sequences, with about 20% occurring only once. The CDR3 has 18 amino acids. The germline V gene has CDR1 SGHAT and CDR2 FQNNGV. The J segment lost 6 bases and the V segment lost 2 bases, leaving 13 bases of the junction unmatched.

The source is a young woman with stable Graves' hyperthyroidism. Some clones in this sample may be carry-over from other donors' samples. The sequencing input was peripheral blood. The rearrangement uses TRBV11-2 and TRBJ2-5; 12 bases map to TRBD2. The CDR3 DNA is TGTGCCAGCAGCTTATCAACTAGCGGGAGGCGGGTGGGGAAGACCCAGTACTTC. Translation: CASSLSTSGRRVGKTQYF.